These 9 T cell receptor beta chains were sequenced from one sample in a study of CD8 T cells in ankylosing spondylitis. Their cognate antigens are unknown. TCRdb processed the 5' RACE reads anew with MiXCR; each CDR3 protein has one entry. This table holds roughly 300,000 distinct CDR3 sequences, less than 9.5% found once. Study-wide results and caveats: A TCR beta motif of 7 or 8 highly homologous variants appeared characteristic of ankylosing spondylitis blood.

Specimen: blood, either unsorted or a sorted T cell fraction (not recorded which). These receptors all come from a male donor with ankylosing spondylitis.

The chain employs TRBV5-1 and TRBJ1-1; perhaps TRBD1 as D (5 bases). CDR1 is SGHRS and CDR2 is YFSETQ in the germline V gene. The CDR3 is 15 residues long. The V and J ends lost 1 base and 1 base respectively, with 11 bases between them. The chain's CDR3 is CASSLIGGKNTEAFF. CDR3 in DNA: TGCGCCAGCAGCTTGATCGGGGGGAAGAACACTGAAGCTTTCTTT.

The gene calls are TRBV13 and TRBJ2-5; D may correspond to TRBD1 or TRBD2 (5 bases each). The germline CDR1 and CDR2 sequences are PRHDT and FYEKMQ (reference sequence). The CDR3 runs 17 residues. Trimming pared 4 bases from V and 4 bases from J, leaving 22 bases between. CDR3 coding DNA: TGTGCCAGCAGCTCCCAAGACCGGGACGGCCGCGGAGAGACCCAGTACTTC. It is translated as CASSSQDRDGRGETQYF.

This clonotype was recorded at least ten times. V gene TRBV7-2 combines with J gene TRBJ2-2, with no clear D. CDR3 length equals 14 residues. Germline CDR1 SGHTA, CDR2 FQGNSA. V dropped 3 bases and J dropped 1 base, with 6 bases sitting between them. Here the CDR3 DNA reads TGTGCCAGCAGCTTGGTGTGGAACACCGGGGAGCTGTTTTTT. Protein sequence: CASSLVWNTGELFF.

This clonotype occurred a few times. The CDR3 here is CASSRDSPGNTIYF. The CDR3 coding sequence is TGTGCCAGCAGTCGGGACAGCCCTGGAAACACCATATATTTT. V is TRBV2 and J is TRBJ1-3; 7 bases align to TRBD1. The CDR3 has 14 residues. Germline CDR1 and CDR2: SNHLY and FYNNEI. V gave up 5 bases and J gave up 2 bases; unmatched junction bases: 3.

This rearrangement joins TRBV2 to TRBJ2-1; maybe TRBD2 (6 bases). V dropped 6 bases and J dropped 12 bases, with 18 bases sitting between them. The germline V gene encodes CDR1 SNHLY and CDR2 FYNNEI. The CDR3 is made up of 13 amino acids. CDR3 sequence reads: CASRDDVGLGQFF. In DNA form, the CDR3 reads TGTGCCAGCAGGGACGACGTGGGACTGGGGCAGTTCTTC.

In this sample, this clonotype turned up many times. This chain uses TRBV3-1 with TRBJ2-7; 9 bases agree with TRBD2. This CDR3 spans 16 amino acids. Trimming at V came to 4 bases and at J to 3 bases, leaving 10 bases not matched to a gene. Looked up from germline, CDR1 is LGHDT and CDR2 is YNNKEL (reference sequence). CDR3 protein: CASSRATLAGNYEQYF. The CDR3 DNA sequence: TGTGCCAGCAGCCGAGCCACCCTAGCGGGAAACTACGAGCAGTACTTC.

This clonotype has more than one count but fewer than ten. The V and J genes are TRBV28 and TRBJ2-1; 11 positions match TRBD2. This CDR3 spans 20 amino acids. With 5 bases clipped from V and 8 bases from J, the junction kept 23 bases outside the gene matches. Looked up from germline, CDR1 is MDHEN and CDR2 is SYDVKM. The CDR3 region is CASSPAGNSGRAGRVDEQFF. The CDR3 DNA is TGTGCCAGCAGTCCTGCCGGAAATAGCGGGAGGGCCGGTCGGGTCGATGAGCAGTTCTTC.

As to this clonotype: This clone may be a read error of a much larger clone one base away. The J gene is TRBJ1-1, the V gene TRBV7-9; the D gene is possibly TRBD1 (5 bases). The V end was cut by 3 bases, the J end by 5 bases, with 10 bases between. The CDR3 length is 13 residues. Germline CDR1 SEHNR, CDR2 FQNEAQ (reference sequence). CDR3 coding DNA: TGTGCCAGCAGCTTCGGGGGGGGAACTGAAGCTTTCTTT. It encodes CASSFGGGTEAFF.

This sequence joins TRBV29-1 and TRBJ2-1; D is undetermined. CDR3 length: 13 amino acids. Trimming left V 0 bases short and J 7 bases short, with 10 bases between. Germline assignment: CDR1 SQVTM and CDR2 ANQGSEA. The CDR3 DNA follows: TGCAGCGTTGAAGATGGGTACCGGAATGAGCAGTTCTTC. Translated: CSVEDGYRNEQFF.